A selection of T cell receptor beta chains follows, all from one sample in a study of shared clonotypes between healthy human individuals. Produced via immunoSEQ multiplex PCR; TCRdb's table is partial and in-frame only. Counted here are millions of clones, roughly 91% occurring once; the ten biggest clones make up 1.5% to 2%. Specimen: naive CD8+ T cells from PBMCs. The receptor source for this set is a man between 18 and 35 years old in good health. Some clones in this sample may be carry-over from other donors' samples. Both conserved end residues are part of each CDR3. The order of the fields is J gene, clone size, V gene, D gene, CDR3 DNA, CDR3 protein. A D gene is named only where the DNA matches it firmly. Rows may omit the clone size; those that give it use once, few, many or a size class.

J gene: TRBJ1-1
clone size: NA
V gene: TRBV5-4
D gene: NA
CDR3 DNA: TGTGCCAGCAGCAACAGGGTATTGGGGACTGAAGCTTTCTTT
CDR3 protein: CASSNRVLGTEAFF

J gene: TRBJ1-1
clone size: once
V gene: TRBV6-5
D gene: TRBD1
CDR3 DNA: TGTGCCAGCAGCCCAGGACAGGCGCTGAACACTGAAGCTTTCTTT
CDR3 protein: CASSPGQALNTEAFF

J gene: TRBJ2-3
clone size: NA
V gene: TRBV6-4
D gene: NA
CDR3 DNA: TGTGCCAGCAGTGCTTCCGGGGGCGGAAATACGCAGTATTTT
CDR3 protein: CASSASGGGNTQYF

J gene: TRBJ2-7
clone size: NA
V gene: TRBV7-8
D gene: NA
CDR3 DNA: TGTGCCAGCACCCCAGAAGGCAAATTTAACTACGAGCAGTACTTC
CDR3 protein: CASTPEGKFNYEQYF

J gene: TRBJ1-2
clone size: once
V gene: TRBV6-6
D gene: NA
CDR3 DNA: TGTGCCAGCAGTTCAACTGGGTCCAGGGGATTCTATGGCTACACCTTC
CDR3 protein: CASSSTGSRGFYGYTF

J gene: TRBJ2-3
clone size: NA
V gene: TRBV29-1
D gene: TRBD2
CDR3 DNA: TGCAGCGTAACTAGCGGGAGTTTGGGGGATACGCAGTATTTT
CDR3 protein: CSVTSGSLGDTQYF

J gene: TRBJ2-1
clone size: once
V gene: TRBV29-1
D gene: TRBD2
CDR3 DNA: TGCAGCGTGGGCGGGGCGGCTAACGTAGGGGATAGCGGGAGCTCCTACAATGAGCAGTTCTTC
CDR3 protein: CSVGGAANVGDSGSSYNEQFF

J gene: TRBJ2-2
clone size: NA
V gene: TRBV19
D gene: NA
CDR3 DNA: TGTGCCAGTATCGCCCTAGGCGCGGCCGGGGAGCTGTTTTTT
CDR3 protein: CASIALGAAGELFF

J gene: TRBJ2-7
clone size: NA
V gene: TRBV5-1
D gene: NA
CDR3 DNA: TGCGCCAGCAGCTCAGGGGGGGCCTACGAGCAGTACTTC
CDR3 protein: CASSSGGAYEQYF

J gene: TRBJ1-1
clone size: NA
V gene: TRBV9
D gene: NA
CDR3 DNA: TGTGCCAGCAATCGGGAGGCAGGGGCCGGAGGCACTGAAGCTTTCTTT
CDR3 protein: CASNREAGAGGTEAFF

J gene: TRBJ1-1
clone size: NA
V gene: TRBV5-6
D gene: TRBD1
CDR3 DNA: TGTGCCAGCAGCCGGATATGGGTAACAGGGGGCAACACTGAAGCTTTCTTT
CDR3 protein: CASSRIWVTGGNTEAFF

J gene: TRBJ1-2
clone size: NA
V gene: TRBV5-4
D gene: TRBD1
CDR3 DNA: TGTGCCAGCAGCGGGACAGACAGGGTTTTCAATGGCTACACCTTC
CDR3 protein: CASSGTDRVFNGYTF

J gene: TRBJ2-7
clone size: NA
V gene: TRBV28
D gene: TRBD1
CDR3 DNA: TGTGCCACCACGACAGGGCAAGATTACGAGCAGTACTTC
CDR3 protein: CATTTGQDYEQYF

J gene: TRBJ2-1
clone size: NA
V gene: TRBV29-1
D gene: NA
CDR3 DNA: TGCAGCGCTAAGTTTGACAGCGGATCCTACAATGAGCAGTTCTTC
CDR3 protein: CSAKFDSGSYNEQFF

J gene: TRBJ2-3
clone size: many
V gene: TRBV15
D gene: NA
CDR3 DNA: TGTGCCACCAGCGATTTGGCAAGGGGAGATACGCAGTATTTT
CDR3 protein: CATSDLARGDTQYF

J gene: TRBJ1-2
clone size: NA
V gene: TRBV19
D gene: NA
CDR3 DNA: TGTGCCAGTAGCCAAGCGCCCGGGCAGATGAACTATGGCTACACCTTC
CDR3 protein: CASSQAPGQMNYGYTF

J gene: TRBJ2-1
clone size: NA
V gene: TRBV7-3
D gene: TRBD2
CDR3 DNA: TGTGCCAGCAGCCCAGGACTAGCGGTTATCTACAATGAGCAGTTCTTC
CDR3 protein: CASSPGLAVIYNEQFF

J gene: TRBJ2-3
clone size: NA
V gene: TRBV5-4
D gene: TRBD1
CDR3 DNA: TGTGCCAGCAGCTTTGACAGGGATGCGAATACGCAGTATTTT
CDR3 protein: CASSFDRDANTQYF

J gene: TRBJ2-1
clone size: NA
V gene: TRBV19
D gene: NA
CDR3 DNA: TGTGCCAGTAGTCTTGGAGGGCGGGTGAGCTCCTACAATGAGCAGTTCTTC
CDR3 protein: CASSLGGRVSSYNEQFF

J gene: TRBJ2-7
clone size: NA
V gene: TRBV4-2
D gene: NA
CDR3 DNA: TGTGCCAGCAGCCCGCAGACTAGCTCCTACGAGCAGTACTTC
CDR3 protein: CASSPQTSSYEQYF

J gene: TRBJ2-1
clone size: NA
V gene: TRBV7-9
D gene: TRBD2
CDR3 DNA: TGTGCCACCGATGGACTAGCGGAAGCCTCTTACGAGCAGTTCTTC
CDR3 protein: CATDGLAEASYEQFF

J gene: TRBJ2-1
clone size: once
V gene: TRBV18
D gene: TRBD2
CDR3 DNA: TGTGCCAGCTCACCAGGGACTAGAGGGGCCTACAATGAGCAGTTCTTC
CDR3 protein: CASSPGTRGAYNEQFF

J gene: TRBJ2-3
clone size: few
V gene: TRBV15
D gene: TRBD1
CDR3 DNA: TGTGCCACCAGCAAAGATAGTACAGGGGCGCAGTATTTT
CDR3 protein: CATSKDSTGAQYF

J gene: TRBJ2-5
clone size: NA
V gene: TRBV11-2
D gene: TRBD2
CDR3 DNA: TGTGCCAGCAGCCGTCGCACTAGCGGGTACCAAGAGACCCAGTACTTC
CDR3 protein: CASSRRTSGYQETQYF

J gene: TRBJ2-7
clone size: NA
V gene: TRBV10-1
D gene: TRBD2
CDR3 DNA: TGCGCCATCACTAGCGGGTTCATCTACGAGCAGTACTTC
CDR3 protein: CAITSGFIYEQYF

J gene: TRBJ2-1
clone size: NA
V gene: TRBV27
D gene: NA
CDR3 DNA: TGTGCCAGCAGTTTAGGATATGAGCAGTTCTTC
CDR3 protein: CASSLGYEQFF

J gene: TRBJ2-7
clone size: once
V gene: TRBV9
D gene: TRBD2
CDR3 DNA: TGTGCCAGCAGCGTAGATGGGCTAGCGGGAGCCTCGCAGTACTTC
CDR3 protein: CASSVDGLAGASQYF

J gene: TRBJ2-3
clone size: NA
V gene: TRBV29-1
D gene: TRBD2
CDR3 DNA: TGCAGCGATTGGCCTAGCGGAGATACGCAGTATTTT
CDR3 protein: CSDWPSGDTQYF

J gene: TRBJ1-2
clone size: NA
V gene: TRBV29-1
D gene: NA
CDR3 DNA: TGCAGCGTTGGGGACCGTAACTATGGCTACACCTTC
CDR3 protein: CSVGDRNYGYTF

J gene: TRBJ2-7
clone size: NA
V gene: TRBV9
D gene: NA
CDR3 DNA: TGTGCCAGCAGCGTAGAAGGAAGTGGAGGGTCCTACGAGCAGTACTTC
CDR3 protein: CASSVEGSGGSYEQYF

J gene: TRBJ1-1
clone size: NA
V gene: TRBV7-9
D gene: TRBD1
CDR3 DNA: TGTGCCAGCAGCCACGACCCGGGGACAGCGAACACTGAAGCTTTCTTT
CDR3 protein: CASSHDPGTANTEAFF

J gene: TRBJ2-5
clone size: NA
V gene: TRBV28
D gene: NA
CDR3 DNA: TGTGCCAGCAGTTTAATAGGGGAGGAGACCCAGTACTTC
CDR3 protein: CASSLIGEETQYF

J gene: TRBJ2-7
clone size: NA
V gene: TRBV27
D gene: TRBD1
CDR3 DNA: TGTGCCAGCAGTTCTCCCTGGGGACAGGGTGGTTCCTACGAGCAGTACTTC
CDR3 protein: CASSSPWGQGGSYEQYF

J gene: TRBJ2-5
clone size: NA
V gene: TRBV13
D gene: NA
CDR3 DNA: TGTGCCAGCAGCTCCCGGGTGAGAGAGACCCAGTACTTC
CDR3 protein: CASSSRVRETQYF

J gene: TRBJ2-5
clone size: NA
V gene: TRBV5-1
D gene: NA
CDR3 DNA: TGCGCCAGCAGCTTGGATACCACGTTGGTCGAGACCCAGTACTTC
CDR3 protein: CASSLDTTLVETQYF

J gene: TRBJ2-7
clone size: NA
V gene: TRBV7-9
D gene: NA
CDR3 DNA: TGTGCCAGCAGCTTAGGGGACCGAACCTACGAGCAGTACTTC
CDR3 protein: CASSLGDRTYEQYF

J gene: TRBJ1-4
clone size: NA
V gene: TRBV28
D gene: NA
CDR3 DNA: TGTGCCAGCAGTTTTCGGCGGACCCTTAATGAAAAACTGTTTTTT
CDR3 protein: CASSFRRTLNEKLFF

J gene: TRBJ1-1
clone size: once
V gene: TRBV4-3
D gene: NA
CDR3 DNA: TGCGCCAGCAGCCAAGCACAGGATTTTACCACTGAAGCTTTCTTT
CDR3 protein: CASSQAQDFTTEAFF

J gene: TRBJ2-1
clone size: NA
V gene: TRBV9
D gene: TRBD2
CDR3 DNA: TGTGCCAGCAGCGTAGCTCGCGGGAGGGCGAATGAGCAGTTCTTC
CDR3 protein: CASSVARGRANEQFF

J gene: TRBJ2-7
clone size: NA
V gene: TRBV11-2
D gene: TRBD2
CDR3 DNA: TGTGCCAGCAGCAGACCGGGACTAGCGAAAGACGAGCAGTACTTC
CDR3 protein: CASSRPGLAKDEQYF

J gene: TRBJ2-7
clone size: NA
V gene: TRBV27
D gene: NA
CDR3 DNA: TGTGCCAGCAGTTTAGAAGCGGCCTCCTACGAGCAGTACTTC
CDR3 protein: CASSLEAASYEQYF

J gene: TRBJ2-7
clone size: NA
V gene: TRBV2
D gene: TRBD1
CDR3 DNA: TGTGCCAGCAGTGAGGGCAGGGGGCAGGTGCCGTACTTC
CDR3 protein: CASSEGRGQVPYF

J gene: TRBJ2-2
clone size: NA
V gene: TRBV4-3
D gene: NA
CDR3 DNA: TGCGCCAGCAGCCACGCTCTTACAAACACCGGGGAGCTGTTTTTT
CDR3 protein: CASSHALTNTGELFF

J gene: TRBJ2-2
clone size: NA
V gene: TRBV27
D gene: NA
CDR3 DNA: TGTGCCAGCAGTTTATTCGGTTCGGGTGCAGGGACGCACACCGGGGAGCTGTTTTTT
CDR3 protein: CASSLFGSGAGTHTGELFF

J gene: TRBJ1-2
clone size: NA
V gene: TRBV7-9
D gene: TRBD1
CDR3 DNA: TGTGCCAGCAGCTTTTCCGGGACAGGGGATGGCTACACCTTC
CDR3 protein: CASSFSGTGDGYTF

J gene: TRBJ1-2
clone size: NA
V gene: TRBV5-4
D gene: NA
CDR3 DNA: TGTGCCAGCAGCCAGTACAACGGTGGCTACACCTTC
CDR3 protein: CASSQYNGGYTF

J gene: TRBJ2-7
clone size: NA
V gene: TRBV9
D gene: NA
CDR3 DNA: TGTGCCAGCAGCGTAGTTTCGACCCCCTACGAGCAGTACTTC
CDR3 protein: CASSVVSTPYEQYF

J gene: TRBJ2-2
clone size: NA
V gene: TRBV10-3
D gene: NA
CDR3 DNA: TGTGCCACTCGGGCGCCCCTGGGCGGGGAGCTGTTTTTT
CDR3 protein: CATRAPLGGELFF

J gene: TRBJ2-7
clone size: NA
V gene: TRBV5-1
D gene: NA
CDR3 DNA: TGCGCCAGCAGCCTGCTGGGGGGGCCCATCCTCTCCTACGAGCAGTACTTC
CDR3 protein: CASSLLGGPILSYEQYF

J gene: TRBJ2-7
clone size: NA
V gene: TRBV7-9
D gene: TRBD1
CDR3 DNA: TGTGCCAGCAGTTCTTTTTCGACAGGGATAAGCGAGCAGTACTTC
CDR3 protein: CASSSFSTGISEQYF

J gene: TRBJ2-2
clone size: NA
V gene: TRBV11-2
D gene: NA
CDR3 DNA: TGTGCCAGCAGCTTATTGGCAGGGCAAACCGGGGAGCTGTTTTTT
CDR3 protein: CASSLLAGQTGELFF

J gene: TRBJ2-3
clone size: NA
V gene: TRBV10-2
D gene: NA
CDR3 DNA: TGCGCCAGCAGTGAGGCCAGCACAGATACGCAGTATTTT
CDR3 protein: CASSEASTDTQYF

J gene: TRBJ2-1
clone size: NA
V gene: TRBV7-2
D gene: TRBD2
CDR3 DNA: TGTGCCAGCAAGTACGGGACTAGTACCGCGCGGGACAATGAGCAGTTCTTC
CDR3 protein: CASKYGTSTARDNEQFF

J gene: TRBJ2-3
clone size: NA
V gene: TRBV5-1
D gene: NA
CDR3 DNA: TGCGCCAGCAACAGGGAGACAGATACGCAGTATTTT
CDR3 protein: CASNRETDTQYF

J gene: TRBJ2-7
clone size: NA
V gene: TRBV29-1
D gene: TRBD1
CDR3 DNA: TGCAGCGTTCGACAGGGTGGAAACGAGCAGTACTTC
CDR3 protein: CSVRQGGNEQYF

J gene: TRBJ2-7
clone size: NA
V gene: TRBV4-1
D gene: NA
CDR3 DNA: TGCGCCAGCAGCCAAGGAGAGACCTCCTACGAGCAGTACTTC
CDR3 protein: CASSQGETSYEQYF

J gene: TRBJ2-5
clone size: NA
V gene: TRBV10-3
D gene: TRBD1
CDR3 DNA: TGTGCCATCCCGGGACAGCACCAAGAGACCCAGTACTTC
CDR3 protein: CAIPGQHQETQYF

J gene: TRBJ1-5
clone size: NA
V gene: TRBV7-8
D gene: TRBD1
CDR3 DNA: TGTGCCAGCAGCTTAGCTGGTTGGGACAGCCGAGGCAATCAGCCCCAGCATTTT
CDR3 protein: CASSLAGWDSRGNQPQHF

J gene: TRBJ2-1
clone size: NA
V gene: TRBV27
D gene: NA
CDR3 DNA: TGTGCCAGCAGTTTGAACCCCCGATCGGGTGAGCAGTTCTTC
CDR3 protein: CASSLNPRSGEQFF